This T cell receptor beta chain was captured in a study of blood T cells in healthy people across ages. The wider study: Template switching retrieved approximately one barcoded beta molecule for each two T cells.

Study-level points and caveats: Diversity estimated from one million T cells was considered an underestimate. Higher diversity, along with more naive CD4+ cells, distinguished long-lived donors from aged donors.

In the case of this clonotype: Antigen specificity is unknown.

It was with a sample-barcoded 5' primer and a J-beta primer mix that a second PCR of about 6 to 12 cycles was run. TCRdb called the 5' RACE reads again in MiXCR, with one record for every CDR3 protein. The sample yields about 670,000 distinct CDR3 sequences, less than 45% seen once. The CDR3 contains 14 residues. In germline, CDR1 is SGHTA, CDR2 FQGNSA. Deletions cut 5 bases from V and 4 bases from J, with 14 bases between. V usage is TRBV7-2 and J usage is TRBJ1-1; D possibly corresponds to TRBD1 (5 bases). The source is a man older than 75 in good health. The specimen sequenced was blood. DNA for the CDR3: TGTGCCAGCAGCCAGGCAGGGCGGCCCACTGAAGCTTTCTTT. This gives the protein CASSQAGRPTEAFF.